The clone carrying this T cell receptor (beta chain) came up many times. Its antigen is not known. The data are from a study of T-cell reconstitution after alpha-beta-depleted transplantation in children. Study-wide results and limits: A year post-transplant, T-cell counts and diversity derived mostly from newly produced T cells.

Researchers prepared the TCRbeta library using unique molecular identifiers, the study reports. TCRdb analysed the PCR reads with MiXCR anew, one entry per CDR3 protein. The sample carries fewer than 250,000 distinct CDR3 sequences, just under 8.5% recorded once. The V gene's germline CDR1 is MDHEN and CDR2 SYDVKM. V was pared by 7 bases and J by 0 bases, with 1 base of the junction left unmatched. The CDR3 runs 15 residues. The rearrangement joins TRBV28 to TRBJ1-6; 9 bases match TRBD1. This clonotype was obtained from a male patient younger than 18 who had a stem cell transplant for acute lymphoblastic leukemia, so the T cells may come from the graft donor. The specimen was PBMCs, mostly from graft donor cells, collected 180 days after TCRalphabeta/CD19-depleted stem cell transplant. The CDR3 DNA is TGTGCCAGCAAGACAGGGGGCTCCTATAATTCACCCCTCCACTTT. Protein product: CASKTGGSYNSPLHF.